This T cell receptor (beta chain) was observed in a study of beta chain features in type 1 diabetes. CDR1 and CDR2 from the germline V gene are KGHSH and LQKENI. V shed 2 bases and J shed 5 bases, with 6 bases lying between them. This CDR3 region has 13 residues. Every bit of the isolated RNA underwent reverse transcription, so sequencing read expressed TCRB transcripts. The protocol was immunoSEQ multiplex PCR, while the TCRdb copy is restricted to in-frame clones and leaves out a portion. The table shows around 300,000 clones, with 12% to 15% occurring only once. This sequence originates from a young man in good health. Input material: central memory CD4+ T cells from blood. The chain recombines TRBV18 with TRBJ2-2; D possibly corresponds to TRBD2 (5 bases). The CDR3 DNA reads TGTGCCAGCTCACCAGAGCGGACCGGGGAGCTGTTTTTT. It is translated as CASSPERTGELFF.